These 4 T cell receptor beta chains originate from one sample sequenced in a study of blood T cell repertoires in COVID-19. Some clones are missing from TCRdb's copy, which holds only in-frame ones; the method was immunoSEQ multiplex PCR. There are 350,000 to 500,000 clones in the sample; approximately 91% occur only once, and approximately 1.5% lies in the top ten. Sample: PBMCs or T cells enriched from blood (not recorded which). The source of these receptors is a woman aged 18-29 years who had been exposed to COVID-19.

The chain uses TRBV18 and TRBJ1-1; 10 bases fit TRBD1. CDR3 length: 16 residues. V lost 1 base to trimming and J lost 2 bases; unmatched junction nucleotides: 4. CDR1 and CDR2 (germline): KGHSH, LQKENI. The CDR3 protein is CASSPLKTGGNTEAFF. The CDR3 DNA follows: TGTGCCAGCTCACCACTGAAGACAGGGGGCAACACTGAAGCTTTCTTT. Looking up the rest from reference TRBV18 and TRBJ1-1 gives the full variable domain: NAGVMQNPRHLVRRRGQEARLRCSPMKGHSHVYWYRQLPEEGLKFMVYLQKENIIDESGMPKERFSAEFPKEGPSILRIQQVVRGDSAAYFCASSPLKTGGNTEAFFGQGTRLTVV.

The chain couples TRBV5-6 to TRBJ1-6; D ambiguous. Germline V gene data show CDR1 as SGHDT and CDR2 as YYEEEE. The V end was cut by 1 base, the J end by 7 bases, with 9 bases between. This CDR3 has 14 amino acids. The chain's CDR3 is CASSLKVGNSPLHF. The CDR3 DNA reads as TGTGCCAGCAGCTTGAAAGTGGGCAATTCACCCCTCCACTTT.

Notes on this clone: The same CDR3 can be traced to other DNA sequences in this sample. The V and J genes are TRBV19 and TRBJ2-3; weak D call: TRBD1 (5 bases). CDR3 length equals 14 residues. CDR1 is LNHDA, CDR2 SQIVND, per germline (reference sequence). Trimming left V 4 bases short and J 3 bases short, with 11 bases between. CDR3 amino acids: CASSSGQGTDTQYF. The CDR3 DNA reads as TGTGCCAGTAGTAGTGGCCAGGGAACAGATACGCAGTATTTT.

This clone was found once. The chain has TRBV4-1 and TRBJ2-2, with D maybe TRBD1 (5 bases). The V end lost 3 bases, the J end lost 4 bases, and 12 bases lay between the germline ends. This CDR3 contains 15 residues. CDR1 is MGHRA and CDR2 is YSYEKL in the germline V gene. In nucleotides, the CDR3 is TGCGCCAGCAGCCAGTGGCAGGGTGGCACCGGGGAGCTGTTTTTT. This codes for CASSQWQGGTGELFF.